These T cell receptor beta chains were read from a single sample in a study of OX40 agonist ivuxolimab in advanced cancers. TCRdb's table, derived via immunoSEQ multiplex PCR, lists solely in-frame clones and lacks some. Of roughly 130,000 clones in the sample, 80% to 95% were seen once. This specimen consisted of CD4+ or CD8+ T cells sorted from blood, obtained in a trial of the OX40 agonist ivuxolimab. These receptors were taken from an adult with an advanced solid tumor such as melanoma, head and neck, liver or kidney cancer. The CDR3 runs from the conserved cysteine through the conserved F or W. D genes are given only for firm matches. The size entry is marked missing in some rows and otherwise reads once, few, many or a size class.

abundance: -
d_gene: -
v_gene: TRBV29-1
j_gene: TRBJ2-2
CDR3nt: TGCAGCGTTGAGGCCCCCGGGGAGCTGTTTTTT
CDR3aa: CSVEAPGELFF

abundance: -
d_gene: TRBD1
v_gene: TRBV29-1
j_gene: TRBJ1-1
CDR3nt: TGCAGCGCCGCGGACAGGCGGAACACTGAAGCTTTCTTT
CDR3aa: CSAADRRNTEAFF

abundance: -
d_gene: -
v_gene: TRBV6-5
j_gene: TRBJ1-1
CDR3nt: TGTGCCAGCAGTTCACAGGGTAATGAAGCTTTCTTT
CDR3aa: CASSSQGNEAFF

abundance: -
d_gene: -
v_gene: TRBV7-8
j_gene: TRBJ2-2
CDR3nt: TGTGCCAGCACTCCGGCCATCGCGAACACCGGGGAGCTGTTTTTT
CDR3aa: CASTPAIANTGELFF

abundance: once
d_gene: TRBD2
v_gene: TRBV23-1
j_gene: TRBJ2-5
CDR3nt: TGCGCCAGCCAGGACAGGGGAGGGACTAGCGGGCATGATGCCTGGGAGACCCAGTACTTC
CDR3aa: CASQDRGGTSGHDAWETQYF

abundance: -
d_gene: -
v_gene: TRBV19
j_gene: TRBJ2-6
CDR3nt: TGTGCCAGTAGTATAGGTCGCGGATCCTCTGGGGCCAACGTCCTGACTTTC
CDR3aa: CASSIGRGSSGANVLTF

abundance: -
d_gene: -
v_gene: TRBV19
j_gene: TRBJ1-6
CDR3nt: TGTGCCAGTAGTCAAGGGGGAGGTAATTCACCCCTCCACTTT
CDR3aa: CASSQGGGNSPLHF

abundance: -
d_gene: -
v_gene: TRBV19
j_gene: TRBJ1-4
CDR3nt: TGTGCCAGTAGTTTGGGACTTAACAATGAAAAACTGTTTTTT
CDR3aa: CASSLGLNNEKLFF

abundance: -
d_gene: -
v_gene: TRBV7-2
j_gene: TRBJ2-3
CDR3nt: TGTGCCAGCACCCGGGCTAGCCCGTTAACAGATACGCAGTATTTT
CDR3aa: CASTRASPLTDTQYF

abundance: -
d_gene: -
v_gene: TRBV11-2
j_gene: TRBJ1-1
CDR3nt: TGTGCCAGCAGCTTAGATTGGGGAGCGAACACTGAAGCTTTCTTT
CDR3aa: CASSLDWGANTEAFF

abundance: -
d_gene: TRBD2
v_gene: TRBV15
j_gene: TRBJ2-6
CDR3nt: TGTGCCACCAGCAGAGGCATCGGGCGTAGCGGGTCCATTCGGGACTCTGGGGCCAACGTCCTGACTTTC
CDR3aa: CATSRGIGRSGSIRDSGANVLTF

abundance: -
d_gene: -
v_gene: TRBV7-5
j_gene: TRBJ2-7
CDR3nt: TGTGCCAGAAAGATAGAGGGCTACGAGCAGTACTTC
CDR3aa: CARKIEGYEQYF

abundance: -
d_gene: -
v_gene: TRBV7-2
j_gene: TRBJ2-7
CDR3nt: TGTGCCAGCAGCTTCCCCCCTGCGGCCGAGCAGTACTTC
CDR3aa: CASSFPPAAEQYF

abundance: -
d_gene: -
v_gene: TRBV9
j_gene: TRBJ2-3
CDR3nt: TGTGCCAGCAGCGCGACCCAGGGAAACACAGATACGCAGTATTTT
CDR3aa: CASSATQGNTDTQYF

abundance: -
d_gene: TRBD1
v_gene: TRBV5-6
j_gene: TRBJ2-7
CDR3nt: TGTGCCAGCAGCTACATCGAGAGGGGGCTGGGGTCCTACGAGCAGTACTTC
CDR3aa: CASSYIERGLGSYEQYF

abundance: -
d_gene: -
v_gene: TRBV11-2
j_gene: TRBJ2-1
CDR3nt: TGTGCCAGCAGCTCAACCGGGGCAGAGGGTGGGAATGAGCAGTTCTTC
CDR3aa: CASSSTGAEGGNEQFF

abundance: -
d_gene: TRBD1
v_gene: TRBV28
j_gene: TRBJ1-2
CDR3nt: TGTGCCAGCCACAGGGGACGATTCGGAGGCTACACCTTC
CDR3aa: CASHRGRFGGYTF

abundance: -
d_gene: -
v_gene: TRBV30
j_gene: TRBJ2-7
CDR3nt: TGTGCCTGGAACTATAGGGCGCCACGGGCCGGCTACGAGCAGTACTTC
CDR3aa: CAWNYRAPRAGYEQYF

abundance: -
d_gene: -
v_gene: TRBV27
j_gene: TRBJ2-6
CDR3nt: TGTGTCAGCAGTCGATCTCAGGGGTTTGGGGCCAACGTCCTGACTTTC
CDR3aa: CVSSRSQGFGANVLTF

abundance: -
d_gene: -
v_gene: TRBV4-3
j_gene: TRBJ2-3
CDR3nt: TGCGCCAGCAGCCTCCAGCGGTGGAATACGCAGTATTTT
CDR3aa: CASSLQRWNTQYF

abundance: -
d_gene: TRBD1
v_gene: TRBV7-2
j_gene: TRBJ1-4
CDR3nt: TGTGCCAGCAGCCTTCACCGACAGGGTAAAGGTGAAAAACTGTTTTTT
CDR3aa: CASSLHRQGKGEKLFF

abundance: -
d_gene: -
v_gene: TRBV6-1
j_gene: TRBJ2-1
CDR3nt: TGTGCCAGCAGGCATAGCTCCTACAATGAGCAGTTCTTC
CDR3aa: CASRHSSYNEQFF

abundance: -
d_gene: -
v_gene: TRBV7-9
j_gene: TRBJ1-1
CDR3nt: TGTGCCAGCAGCTTAGTCGAGGGTGTGGGCACTGAAGCTTTCTTT
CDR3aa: CASSLVEGVGTEAFF

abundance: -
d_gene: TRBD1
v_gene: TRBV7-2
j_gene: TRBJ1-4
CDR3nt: TGTGCCAGCAGCTTAGTAAGATCGGGACAGCCACACCAAAAACTGTTTTTT
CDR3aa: CASSLVRSGQPHQKLFF

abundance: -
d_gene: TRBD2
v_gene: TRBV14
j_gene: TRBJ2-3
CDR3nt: TGTGCCAGCAGCCGGAGCGGGGGCACAGATACGCAGTATTTT
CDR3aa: CASSRSGGTDTQYF

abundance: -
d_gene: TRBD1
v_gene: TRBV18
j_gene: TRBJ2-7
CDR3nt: TGTGCCAGCTCACCCGGACAGGCGGGTCCGTACGAGCAGTACTTC
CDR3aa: CASSPGQAGPYEQYF

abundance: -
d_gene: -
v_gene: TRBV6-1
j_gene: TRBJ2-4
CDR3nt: TGTGCCAGCAGTGTGGGGGCCCAAAACATTCAGTACTTC
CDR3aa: CASSVGAQNIQYF

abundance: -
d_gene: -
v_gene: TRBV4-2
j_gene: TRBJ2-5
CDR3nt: TGTGCCAGCAGCCAAGATTTAGGGGGGCAGGGGACCCAGTACTTC
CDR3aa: CASSQDLGGQGTQYF

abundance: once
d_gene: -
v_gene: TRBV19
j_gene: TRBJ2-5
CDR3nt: TGTGCCAGTAGTATAGCCTGGGCCCAAGAGACCCAGTACTTC
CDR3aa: CASSIAWAQETQYF

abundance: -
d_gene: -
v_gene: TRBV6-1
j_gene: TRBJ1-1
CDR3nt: TGTGCCAGCCACGTCAAGTTTGGGACTGAAGCTTTCTTT
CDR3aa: CASHVKFGTEAFF

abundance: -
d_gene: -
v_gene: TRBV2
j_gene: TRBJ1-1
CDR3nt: TGTGCCAGCAGTGTGGAGGGGACCACTGAAGCTTTCTTT
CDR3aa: CASSVEGTTEAFF

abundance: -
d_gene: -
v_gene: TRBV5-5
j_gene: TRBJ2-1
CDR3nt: TGTGCCAGCCTCCGACAGAACTACAATGAGCAGTTCTTC
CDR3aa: CASLRQNYNEQFF

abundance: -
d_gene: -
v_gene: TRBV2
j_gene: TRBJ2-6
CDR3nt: TGTGCCAGCAGGCAGCGGACCAGGAGCTCTGGGGCCAACGTCCTGACTTTC
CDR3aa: CASRQRTRSSGANVLTF

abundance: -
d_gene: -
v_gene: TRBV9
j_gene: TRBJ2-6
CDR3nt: TGTGCCAGCAGCGTAGAACGGTCCTCTGGGGCCAACGTCCTGACTTTC
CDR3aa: CASSVERSSGANVLTF